The 21 T cell receptor beta chains reported below all come from one sample, sequenced in a study of blood T cells in healthy people across ages. Alongside a J-beta primer mix, a sample-barcoded 5' primer served in a second PCR lasting roughly 7 to 11 cycles. TCRdb analysed the 5' RACE reads with MiXCR anew, one entry per CDR3 protein. This table has hundreds of thousands of distinct CDR3 sequences, approximately 60% appearing once. Input material: blood. These receptors originate from a man aged 35 to 55 in good health.

V usage is TRBV9 and J usage is TRBJ2-5; TRBD1 agrees at 7 bases. Germline V CDR1 and CDR2: SGDLS, YYNGEE. The CDR3 is 17 amino acids. V lost 3 bases, J lost 5 bases, and 16 bases stayed unmatched. Written as DNA, the CDR3 is TGTGCCAGCAGCGAAAGAGGGGGCGTCGGTTACTTGGAGACCCAGTACTTC. Amino acid sequence: CASSERGGVGYLETQYF.

This clonotype was recorded a few times. The genes are TRBV27 and TRBJ1-2; possible D gene TRBD1, 6 bases. The CDR3 spans 14 residues. Trimming stripped 3 bases from V and 2 bases from J, with 10 bases between. CDR1 MNHEY and CDR2 SMNVEV come from the germline V gene (reference sequence). CDR3 amino acids: CASSLNRANYGYTF. The CDR3 DNA follows: TGTGCCAGCAGTTTGAACAGGGCAAACTATGGCTACACCTTC.

The rearrangement uses TRBV5-1 and TRBJ2-7; TRBD2 aligns across 10 bases. This CDR3 is built from 16 residues. V lost 4 bases and J lost 0; bases outside the gene matches: 7. The V gene's germline CDR1 is SGHRS and CDR2 YFSETQ. CDR3 in DNA: TGCGCCAGCAGCACTGGAGCGGGAGGGACCTCCTACGAGCAGTACTTC. This translates into CASSTGAGGTSYEQYF.

This chain links TRBV24-1 with TRBJ2-7; a weak D match, TRBD1 (5 bases). Germline V gene lookup returns CDR1 KGHDR and CDR2 SFDVKD. The CDR3 is 14 amino acids. V shed 12 bases and J shed 2 bases, with 19 bases lying between them. The DNA of the CDR3 is TGTGCCTCATCCCAGGGTGCCCCTACCTACGAGCAGTACTTC. Translation: CASSQGAPTYEQYF.

The chain joins TRBV7-8 to TRBJ2-7; 8 bases line up with TRBD2. CDR3 length: 16 residues. In germline, CDR1 is SGHVS, CDR2 FQNEAQ. V shed 1 base, J shed 2 bases, and the junction held 7 bases outside the gene matches. The CDR3 bases are TGTGCCAGCAGCTTAGAGCGTAGCGGGAAGCCCTACGAGCAGTACTTC. It specifies CASSLERSGKPYEQYF.

V gene TRBV28 combines with J gene TRBJ1-2, with D maybe TRBD1 (5 bases). Germline loops: CDR1 MDHEN, CDR2 SYDVKM. V lost 3 bases, J lost 0 bases, and 11 bases lay in between. The CDR3 contains 15 residues. CDR3 sequence reads: CASSFFQGANYGYTF. Here the CDR3 DNA reads TGTGCCAGCAGTTTCTTTCAGGGAGCTAACTATGGCTACACCTTC.

The chain carries TRBV18 and TRBJ2-2; 8 bases match TRBD2. The germline V gene encodes CDR1 KGHSH and CDR2 LQKENI. With V trimmed by 3 bases and J by 0 bases, 3 bases remained unmatched. The CDR3 is 16 amino acids. CDR3 protein: CASSPSGITNTGELFF. CDR3 sequence (DNA): TGTGCCAGCTCACCTAGCGGGATAACGAACACCGGGGAGCTGTTTTTT.

CDR3 sequence reads: CASSAQTGVDTEAFF. CDR3 coding DNA: TGTGCCAGCAGCGCCCAAACGGGGGTGGACACTGAAGCTTTCTTT. The rearrangement joins TRBV7-9 to TRBJ1-1; TRBD1 is a possible D gene (5 bases). There are 15 residues in the CDR3. Trimming removed 5 bases at V and 3 bases at J, with 16 bases between. The germline V gene encodes CDR1 SEHNR and CDR2 FQNEAQ (reference sequence).

This chain joins TRBV29-1 and TRBJ2-4, with 10 bases lining up with TRBD1. Trimming removed 8 bases from V and 4 bases from J; junction bases left unmatched: 8. The germline CDR1 and CDR2 sequences are SQVTM and ANQGSEA. The CDR3 loop spans 14 amino acids. The CDR3 here is CSPRDRGKKNIQYF. For the CDR3, the DNA is TGCAGCCCCAGGGACAGGGGAAAAAAAAACATTCAGTACTTC.

This chain joins TRBV7-3 and TRBJ2-5; D unclear. Between the trimmed V and J ends, which lost 0 bases and 5 bases, there was a span of 7 bases. CDR3 length: 13 amino acids. From germline, CDR1 is SGHTA and CDR2 FQGTGA. This chain's CDR3 is CASSLTWTETQYF. DNA for the CDR3: TGTGCCAGCAGCTTAACATGGACGGAGACCCAGTACTTC.

The V gene is TRBV7-2, the J gene TRBJ1-2; D is undetermined. There are 13 residues in the CDR3. The germline gives CDR1 SGHTA, CDR2 FQGNSA. Trimming took 4 bases from V and 3 from J, leaving 9 bases between them. CDR3 nucleotides: TGTGCCAGCAGCTGTACTGGCGACTATGGCTACACCTTC. It codes for CASSCTGDYGYTF.

The gene calls are TRBV29-1 and TRBJ2-1; D is unresolved. V was pared by 6 bases and J by 9 bases, with 15 bases between. The germline V gene has CDR1 SQVTM and CDR2 ANQGSEA. The length of the CDR3 is 12 residues. CDR3 sequence: CSVPWVGGEQFF. The CDR3 DNA reads TGCAGCGTGCCCTGGGTGGGTGGTGAGCAGTTCTTC.

In this sample, this clonotype turned up a few times. The V call is TRBV27, the J call TRBJ2-3; D might be TRBD2 (6 bases). Germline lookup yields CDR1 MNHEY and CDR2 SMNVEV (reference sequence). This CDR3 contains 18 residues. The ends were cut back, 7 bases at V and 2 bases at J, with 25 bases in the middle. CDR3 region: CASKAKKEGPATTDTQYF. CDR3 nucleotide sequence: TGTGCCAGCAAAGCCAAGAAGGAGGGCCCCGCAACCACAGATACGCAGTATTTT.

In nucleotides, the CDR3 is TGCGCCAGCAGCTTGGGAAACGGGAGGCGCACCTACGAGCAGTACTTC. It codes for CASSLGNGRRTYEQYF. The chain employs TRBV5-1 and TRBJ2-7; 7 bases fit TRBD2. V was pared by 0 bases and J by 2 bases, with 8 bases of the junction left unmatched. Germline V gene sequence: CDR1 SGHRS, CDR2 YFSETQ. The CDR3 is made up of 16 amino acids. The whole variable domain, filled in from reference TRBV5-1 and TRBJ2-7, reads KAGVTQTPRYLIKTRGQQVTLSCSPISGHRSVSWYQQTPGQGLQFLFEYFSETQRNKGNFPGRFSGRQFSNSRSEMNVSTLELGDSALYLCASSLGNGRRTYEQYFGPGTRLTVT.

About this clonotype: A much larger clonotype is one base distant, so this may be a read error. This chain links TRBV6-2 or TRBV6-3 with TRBJ1-6; D gene uncertain. Looked up from germline, CDR1 is MNHEY and CDR2 is SVGEGT. V lost 8 bases to trimming and J lost 10 bases, with 12 bases between them. This CDR3 contains 12 residues. The CDR3 sequence is CASAGPKSPLHF. As DNA, the CDR3 is TGTGCCAGCGCCGGGCCGAAGTCACCCCTCCACTTT.

V usage is TRBV29-1 and J usage is TRBJ2-7; TRBD1 matches 9 bases. Germline CDR1 SQVTM, CDR2 ANQGSEA. J was trimmed by 3 bases and V by 6 bases; bases with no gene match: 6. The CDR3 loop spans 13 amino acids. CDR3 nucleotide sequence: TGCAGCGTGGCTGAGACAGGGGGCTACGAGCAGTACTTC. Amino acids: CSVAETGGYEQYF.

The rearrangement links TRBV27 to TRBJ2-7; 9 bases are a match to TRBD1. Germline V lookup: CDR1 MNHEY, CDR2 SMNVEV (reference sequence). CDR3 length: 14 amino acids. V lost 7 bases to trimming and J lost 3 bases; unmatched junction nucleotides: 7. The CDR3 region is CASTPGQGDYEQYF. CDR3 coding DNA: TGTGCCAGCACCCCGGGACAGGGTGACTACGAGCAGTACTTC.

J is TRBJ2-1 and V is TRBV20-1; 7 nucleotides match TRBD2. This CDR3 comprises 15 residues. Trimming removed 4 bases from V and 8 bases from J; junction bases left unmatched: 14. The germline CDR1 and CDR2 sequences are DFQATT and SNEGSKA (reference sequence). CDR3 DNA sequence: TGCAGTGCTAACAGCGGGGCCCGGGGTATGGATGAGCAGTTCTTC. It yields the protein CSANSGARGMDEQFF.

The chain joins TRBV5-5 to TRBJ2-3; 10 bases fit TRBD2. This CDR3 contains 15 residues. Germline V gene data show CDR1 as SGHKS and CDR2 as YYEKEE (reference sequence). Trimming cost V 4 bases and J 5 bases; bases outside gene matches: 7. As DNA, the CDR3 is TGTGCCAGCAGCCAAGGGACTAGCGATAGAGATACGCAGTATTTT. It is translated as CASSQGTSDRDTQYF.

V usage is TRBV10-3 and J usage is TRBJ1-1; the D is unclear. Deletions cut 3 bases from V and 3 bases from J, with 11 bases between. The CDR3 has 14 amino acids. CDR1 ENHRY and CDR2 SYGVKD come from the germline V gene. Here the CDR3 reads CAISDQTGDTEAFF. CDR3 nucleotides: TGTGCCATCAGTGACCAGACCGGGGACACTGAAGCTTTCTTT.

The chain employs TRBV5-5 and TRBJ1-1; weak D call: TRBD1 (5 bases). CDR1 and CDR2 from the germline V gene are SGHKS and YYEKEE (reference sequence). The CDR3 is 15 residues long. V lost 0 bases, J lost 5 bases, and 14 bases lay in between. The CDR3, as DNA: TGTGCCAGCAGCTTGGTAGGGGACCACCCGACTGAAGCTTTCTTT. Its protein product is CASSLVGDHPTEAFF.